Following are 21 T cell receptor beta chains from one sample sequenced in a study of human T cells and chemical hapten exposure (dated by TCRdb to the early 2020s). Library method: RACE. TCRdb records NextSeq 500 as the sequencer. The public reads were reanalyzed by TCRdb: fastp trimming at Q25, MiXCR alignment, in-frame beta chains only. Each CDR3 protein appears once, grouped with its most common genes and DNA. The sample profile shows more than 85,000 distinct CDR3 sequences; 9% to 9.5% of them were found once. 3% to 4% of the sample belongs to the ten largest clones. What the time point label conveys for this sample: patch test 2, 6 weeks after DPC sensitization. The sample's treatment or condition label, decoded: therapeutic diphenylcyclopropenone sensitization with weekly scalp DPC. The sequencing used whole blood, collected in connection with sensitization to the hapten diphenylcyclopropenone (DPC). The origin of the receptors is a woman aged 40 to 50 with alopecia areata. Some clones in this sample may be carry-over from other donors' samples.

This clonotype was seen at least ten times. The chain has TRBV6-4 and TRBJ2-1; 15 bases are shared with TRBD2. Germline CDR1 reads MRHNA; CDR2 reads SNTAGT. Trimming removed 2 bases from V and 7 bases from J; junction bases left unmatched: 0. The CDR3 has 15 amino acids. The CDR3 spells CASSDGTSGGNEQFF. The CDR3 DNA follows: TGTGCCAGCAGTGACGGGACTAGCGGGGGGAATGAGCAGTTCTTC.

The V call is TRBV12-3 or TRBV12-4, the J call TRBJ2-7, with a possible D match to TRBD1 (5 bases). Trimming took 2 bases from V and 4 from J, leaving 9 bases between them. CDR3 length equals 13 residues. DNA for the CDR3: TGTGCCAGCAGTTTATCCCCAGGGTACGAGCAGTACTTC. It specifies CASSLSPGYEQYF.

The sample holds a few counts of this clonotype. The chain's CDR3 is CASSLQSNTEAFF. CDR3 coding DNA: TGTGCCAGCAGCTTACAGAGTAACACTGAAGCTTTCTTT. V usage is TRBV11-1 and J usage is TRBJ1-1; D uncertain. Per germline, CDR1 SGHAT and CDR2 FQDESV (reference sequence). This CDR3 contains 13 residues. Between the trimmed V and J ends, which lost 2 bases and 2 bases, there was a span of 6 bases.

This clonotype was found once. The chain couples TRBV6-5 to TRBJ2-3; 8 positions match TRBD1. The germline V gene has CDR1 MNHEY and CDR2 SVGAGI. The ends lost 6 bases at V and 5 bases at J; junction bases unmatched: 13. The CDR3 has 16 residues. The CDR3, as DNA: TGTGCCAGCAGCCTCTGGGGCAGGGGGCTTCAAGATACGCAGTATTTT. Translated: CASSLWGRGLQDTQYF.

To note about this clonotype: A read error is likely, as this CDR3 ends without the conserved phenylalanine or tryptophan. It is unclear where the CDR3 begins or ends on the DNA, so no DNA is shown, and the CDR3 is as TCRdb lists it. This chain joins TRBV7-2 and TRBJ2-1; the DNA was not used to check the table's D call, TRBD1. The length of the CDR3 is 14 amino acids, counting both ends. Germline assignment: CDR1 SGHTA and CDR2 FQGNSA. CDR3 amino acids: CASSSLPPAGAPHS.

The genes are TRBV6-1 and TRBJ1-2, with a possible D match to TRBD1 (6 bases). The V and J ends lost 6 bases and 4 bases respectively, with 18 bases between them. Germline CDR1 and CDR2: MNHNS and SASEGT. This CDR3 spans 15 amino acids. The CDR3 here is CASSPDRSYGYGYTF. DNA for the CDR3: TGTGCCAGCAGCCCCGACAGGTCCTATGGCTATGGCTACACCTTC.

There are a few counts of this clonotype. The gene calls are TRBV12-5 and TRBJ1-2; D might be TRBD1 (5 bases). CDR1 and CDR2 from the germline V gene are LGHNT and FRNRAP. This CDR3 comprises 15 residues. V was trimmed by 5 bases and J by 13 bases, leaving 26 bases between them. The CDR3 loop reads CASGPPGAQAVRPTF. The CDR3 nucleotides are TGTGCTAGTGGTCCCCCCGGGGCGCAGGCCGTCAGGCCCACCTTC.

This clonotype was detected many times. The chain is built from TRBV7-8 and TRBJ1-1, with D unclear. This CDR3 has 15 amino acids. Trimming removed 7 bases from V and 0 bases from J, with 15 bases in between. Germline values: CDR1 SGHVS, CDR2 FQNEAQ. The CDR3 sequence is CASTERRPLNTEAFF. CDR3 DNA sequence: TGTGCCAGCACCGAGCGGAGGCCACTGAACACTGAAGCTTTCTTT.

This clonotype was counted many times. This sequence joins TRBV19 and TRBJ2-1; D is undetermined. Germline CDR1 is LNHDA and CDR2 is SQIVND (reference sequence). The length of the CDR3 is 15 residues. V shed 3 bases and J shed 3 bases, with 12 bases lying between them. The CDR3 DNA sequence: TGTGCCAGTAGTATCCCTGATCGCAGCTACAATGAGCAGTTCTTC. Translated, it gives CASSIPDRSYNEQFF.

This clonotype turned up a few times. The V call is TRBV4-1, the J call TRBJ1-1; perhaps TRBD1 as D (5 bases). The CDR3 runs to 13 residues. Germline V gene data show CDR1 as MGHRA and CDR2 as YSYEKL. V was pared by 3 bases and J by 11 bases, with 16 bases between. Here the CDR3 reads CASSQGLSPGAFF. The CDR3, as DNA: TGCGCCAGCAGCCAGGGCCTAAGCCCAGGGGCTTTCTTT.

Points on this clonotype: One end of the junction varies from germline; a read error may be responsible. V usage is TRBV6-5 and J usage is TRBJ1-4; perhaps TRBD1 as D (6 bases). Germline assignment: CDR1 MNHEY and CDR2 SVGAGI. The CDR3 loop spans 15 amino acids. The CDR3 DNA reads TGTACCAGCAGTTCCCCCCACAGGGAAGGTGAAAAACTGTTTTTT. It codes for CTSSSPHREGEKLFF.

This clonotype was observed at least ten times. The chain is built from TRBV6-6 and TRBJ2-1; TRBD1 matches 7 bases. V shed 6 bases and J 2 bases; nucleotides not matched to a gene: 4. From germline, CDR1 is MNHNY and CDR2 SVGAGI (reference sequence). The CDR3 has 14 residues. The CDR3 sequence is CASRRTGAYNEQFF. In nucleotides, the CDR3 is TGTGCCAGCAGGCGGACAGGAGCCTACAATGAGCAGTTCTTC.

The rearrangement uses TRBV12-3 or TRBV12-4 and TRBJ1-4, with a possible D match to TRBD1 (6 bases). There are 15 residues in the CDR3. The V end was cut by 5 bases, the J end by 7 bases, with 17 bases between. Here the CDR3 DNA reads TGTGCCAGCAGTAGAGGGGGTAAAGAAAGTGAAAAACTGTTTTTT. Amino acids: CASSRGGKESEKLFF.

V usage is TRBV10-3 and J usage is TRBJ2-7, with TRBD2 matching over 7 bases. The CDR3 covers 15 residues. V trimming: 3 bases; J trimming: 2 bases; junction bases outside the gene matches: 7. CDR1 and CDR2 from the germline V gene are ENHRY and SYGVKD. The CDR3 DNA sequence: TGTGCCATCAGTGATGAGGGAGGGGCGCCCTACGAGCAGTACTTC. Translated: CAISDEGGAPYEQYF.

By share, this clonotype counts as medium-sized. The chain has TRBV12-3 or TRBV12-4 and TRBJ1-5; 8 bases line up with TRBD1. V dropped 1 base and J dropped 5; count of bases not matched to a gene: 4. This CDR3 has 15 amino acids. CDR3 sequence: CASSLGTGRHQPQHF. The CDR3 DNA reads TGTGCCAGCAGTTTAGGGACAGGGCGCCATCAGCCCCAGCATTTT.

This clonotype was counted between two and nine times. The chain is built from TRBV5-5 and TRBJ2-7, with TRBD2 matching 11 bases. The V gene's germline CDR1 is SGHKS and CDR2 YYEKEE (reference sequence). V lost 4 bases, J lost 3 bases, and 3 bases stayed unmatched. The CDR3 sequence is 14 residues long. The CDR3 region has the DNA TGTGCCAGCAGCCTACTAGCGGGGGACTACGAGCAGTACTTC. Its translation: CASSLLAGDYEQYF.

Ten or more counts support this clonotype. This chain uses TRBV5-6 with TRBJ2-7; D gene uncertain. This CDR3 spans 13 amino acids. Germline assignment: CDR1 SGHDT and CDR2 YYEEEE. V lost 4 bases, J lost 0 bases, and 8 bases lay in between. The CDR3 spells CASSPDTSYEQYF. The DNA for the CDR3 is TGTGCCAGCAGCCCAGACACCTCCTACGAGCAGTACTTC.

This clonotype was picked up many times. The chain carries TRBV6-5 and TRBJ1-1, with TRBD1 matching over 7 bases. The CDR3 totals 13 residues. The junction had 6 bases not matched to a gene; V was cut back by 6 bases and J by 5 bases. Per germline, CDR1 MNHEY and CDR2 SVGAGI. This CDR3 is CASSRTGATEAFF. The CDR3 nucleotides read TGTGCCAGCAGCCGCACAGGGGCTACTGAAGCTTTCTTT.

The sample holds a few counts of this clonotype. This sequence joins TRBV13 and TRBJ1-1; D is uncertain. V dropped 1 base and J dropped 0 bases, with 3 bases sitting between them. CDR3 length: 13 residues. CDR1 PRHDT and CDR2 FYEKMQ come from the germline V gene (reference sequence). This CDR3 is CASSLELNTEAFF. DNA of the CDR3: TGTGCCAGCAGCTTAGAACTGAACACTGAAGCTTTCTTT.

This clonotype has a handful of counts. The rearrangement links TRBV25-1 to TRBJ2-3, with TRBD2 matching 7 bases. This CDR3 region has 15 residues. Losses at the gene ends were 2 bases for V and 4 bases for J; bases not matched to a gene: 6. Looked up from germline, CDR1 is MGHDK and CDR2 is SYGVNS. For the CDR3, the DNA is TGTGCCAGCAGTGAAGAAGGTCGGGGGGCAGATACGCAGTATTTT. It is translated as CASSEEGRGADTQYF.

There are many counts of this clonotype. This chain uses TRBV18 with TRBJ2-5, with a tentative D call TRBD2 (6 bases). Germline CDR1 KGHSH, CDR2 LQKENI. Trimming stripped 2 bases from V and 1 base from J, with 11 bases between. The CDR3 is made up of 15 amino acids. CDR3 DNA: TGTGCCAGCTCACCAATGTCGGGGGTCCAAGAGACCCAGTACTTC. Its translation: CASSPMSGVQETQYF.